A selection of T cell receptor beta chains follows, all from one sample in a study of human T cells and chemical hapten exposure. TCRdb reanalysed the RACE reads using MiXCR and keeps one entry per CDR3 protein. The table includes some 91,000 distinct CDR3 sequences, roughly 27% detected once. Sequences were derived from whole blood, sampled in connection with sensitization to the hapten diphenylcyclopropenone (DPC). Receptor source: a middle-aged man with alopecia areata. Some clones in this sample may be carry-over from other donors' samples. CDR3s include the opening cysteine and the closing phenylalanine or tryptophan. The D gene is left open where the match is weak. Clone size appears in some rows only: once, few, many, or a class for an expanded clone.

size: .
D: TRBD1
V: TRBV28
J: TRBJ2-7
DNA: TGTGCCAGCGTGACAGGGGGCAGAGACGAGCAGTACTTC
CDR3: CASVTGGRDEQYF

size: few
D: .
V: TRBV28
J: TRBJ2-7
DNA: TGTGCCAGCAGCTTCGGGACACCCGTGGACGAGCAGTACTTC
CDR3: CASSFGTPVDEQYF

size: .
D: .
V: TRBV7-9
J: TRBJ1-1
DNA: TGTGCCAGCAGCTCCAAGCGGAACACTGAAGCTTTCTTT
CDR3: CASSSKRNTEAFF

size: .
D: .
V: TRBV5-5
J: TRBJ2-7
DNA: TGTGCCAGCAGCTTGGAACAGCACTACGAGCAGTACTTC
CDR3: CASSLEQHYEQYF

size: few
D: TRBD2
V: TRBV3-1
J: TRBJ2-7
DNA: TGTGCCAGCAGCCAGAGGACTAGCGGGAGCTACGAGCAGTACTTC
CDR3: CASSQRTSGSYEQYF

size: .
D: .
V: TRBV12-3/TRBV12-4
J: TRBJ1-5
DNA: TGTGCCAGCAGTTTGGCCCCTGGGGGGGTTCAGCCCCAGCATTTT
CDR3: CASSLAPGGVQPQHF

size: .
D: TRBD1
V: TRBV20-1
J: TRBJ2-1
DNA: TGCAGTGCTAGAGACTCACAGGGGGTCGCGAATGAGCAGTTCTTC
CDR3: CSARDSQGVANEQFF

size: .
D: TRBD2
V: TRBV12-3/TRBV12-4
J: TRBJ2-3
DNA: TGCGCCAGCAGTTTGGTAGCGGGAGGGGCAGATACGCAGTATTTT
CDR3: CASSLVAGGADTQYF

size: .
D: .
V: TRBV28
J: TRBJ1-6
DNA: TGTGCCAGCAGTCTAATCGGGCGAATCTCACCCCTCCACTTT
CDR3: CASSLIGRISPLHF

size: few
D: TRBD2
V: TRBV12-3/TRBV12-4
J: TRBJ2-3
DNA: TGTGCCAGCACGACGGCTAGCGGGAGAGGCGATACGCAGTATTTT
CDR3: CASTTASGRGDTQYF

size: .
D: .
V: TRBV7-9
J: TRBJ2-7
DNA: TGTGCCAGCACCGAATCCTCCTCCTACGAGCAGTACTTC
CDR3: CASTESSSYEQYF

size: .
D: TRBD2
V: TRBV7-9
J: TRBJ2-5
DNA: TGTGCCAGCAGCTCTACTAGCGGTGAAGAGACCCAGTACTTC
CDR3: CASSSTSGEETQYF

size: few
D: .
V: TRBV27
J: TRBJ2-1
DNA: TGTGCCAGCAGTTTTAGCGGTTGGGCGGTCAATGAGCAGTTCTTC
CDR3: CASSFSGWAVNEQFF

size: .
D: TRBD1
V: TRBV5-4
J: TRBJ2-7
DNA: TGTGCCAGCAGCATGGTAGGGGACAGCGACTACGAGCAGTACTTC
CDR3: CASSMVGDSDYEQYF

size: .
D: .
V: TRBV7-9
J: TRBJ2-5
DNA: TGTGCCAGCAGCTCCATGGGCGCCCAAGAGACCCAGTACTTC
CDR3: CASSSMGAQETQYF

size: .
D: .
V: TRBV10-2
J: TRBJ2-5
DNA: TGCGCCAGCAGTAGAGTGGAGACCCAGTACTTC
CDR3: CASSRVETQYF

size: few
D: TRBD1
V: TRBV4-1
J: TRBJ2-2
DNA: TGCGCCAGCAGCCGTGGACAGGGGAACACCGGGGAGCTGTTTTTT
CDR3: CASSRGQGNTGELFF

size: few
D: TRBD1
V: TRBV29-1
J: TRBJ2-7
DNA: TGCAGCGTGCGGCGCGAGGACAGGGGGCGCGAGCAGTACTTC
CDR3: CSVRREDRGREQYF

size: few
D: TRBD1
V: TRBV12-5
J: TRBJ2-1
DNA: TGTGCTAGTGGTTTGGGTCTGGACAGGGGGAGCGGGAAGGATGAGCAGTTCTTC
CDR3: CASGLGLDRGSGKDEQFF

size: few
D: TRBD1
V: TRBV25-1
J: TRBJ2-6
DNA: TGTGCCAGCAGTGAGACAGGGGGCTCTGGGGCCAACGTCCTGACTTTC
CDR3: CASSETGGSGANVLTF

size: once
D: TRBD2
V: TRBV29-1
J: TRBJ2-5
DNA: TGCAGCGTTGTTCCTAGCGGGAGTCGAGAGACCCAGTACTTC
CDR3: CSVVPSGSRETQYF

size: many
D: TRBD2
V: TRBV11-1
J: TRBJ2-3
DNA: TGTGCCAGCAGTCGTAGCGGGGGCACAGATACGCAGTATTTT
CDR3: CASSRSGGTDTQYF

size: few
D: .
V: TRBV12-3/TRBV12-4
J: TRBJ2-7
DNA: TGTGCCAGCAGTTTAGGCGGACTCTCCTACGAGCAGTACTTC
CDR3: CASSLGGLSYEQYF

size: few
D: .
V: TRBV5-6
J: TRBJ2-5
DNA: TGTGCCAGCAGCTTTGTGAGTTCAGAAGAGACCCAGTACTTC
CDR3: CASSFVSSEETQYF

size: few
D: .
V: TRBV20-1
J: TRBJ2-4
DNA: TGCAGTGCGCACCGGGACCCCGGGGACATTCAGTACTTC
CDR3: CSAHRDPGDIQYF

size: few
D: .
V: TRBV5-1
J: TRBJ1-6
DNA: TGCGCCAGCAGCCTGAATGAGGGGTCACCCCTCCACTTT
CDR3: CASSLNEGSPLHF